The rows below give T cell receptor beta chains drawn from one sample of a study of T cell responses to AZD1222 COVID-19 vaccine. Sequencing was performed with immunoSEQ multiplex PCR; in TCRdb, only in-frame clones are kept and a portion is missing. The profile covers roughly 120,000 clones, with more than 75% appearing a single time and just over 3.5% taken by the ten largest. The starting material was peripheral blood, obtained 28 days after the second AZD1222 dose. The receptors were gathered from an adult who received the AZD1222 COVID-19 vaccine. CDR3s include the opening cysteine and the closing phenylalanine or tryptophan. Each record gives: D gene, CDR3 length, clone size, V gene, J gene, CDR3 protein, CDR3 DNA. The D gene is left open where the match is weak. Rows give clone size only sometimes, using once, few, many, or a class for an expanded clone.

.,16,few,TRBV10-3,TRBJ1-1,CAISESMGMAKTEAFF,TGTGCCATCAGTGAGTCGATGGGGATGGCTAAGACTGAAGCTTTCTTT
.,14,once,TRBV25-1,TRBJ1-5,CASSPGNSNQPQHF,TGTGCCAGCAGTCCGGGGAATAGCAATCAGCCCCAGCATTTT
.,12,.,TRBV15,TRBJ2-1,CATGRGGSEQFF,TGTGCCACCGGGAGAGGGGGGAGTGAGCAGTTCTTC
.,16,.,TRBV7-8,TRBJ1-3,CASSLSRAGRGNTIYF,TGTGCCAGCAGCTTATCCCGGGCAGGGAGAGGAAACACCATATATTTT
.,16,.,TRBV6-5,TRBJ2-6,CASSYVRPSGANVLTF,TGTGCCAGCAGTTACGTCCGGCCCTCTGGGGCCAACGTCCTGACTTTC
TRBD1,17,.,TRBV3-1/TRBV3-2,TRBJ2-7,CASSQVVTGTGVREQYF,TGTGCCAGCAGCCAAGTAGTGACCGGGACAGGGGTTAGGGAGCAGTACTTC
.,15,.,TRBV21-1,TRBJ1-1,CASSKGGLQNTEAFF,TGTGCCAGCAGCAAAGGGGGCCTTCAGAACACTGAAGCTTTCTTT
.,14,.,TRBV5-4,TRBJ1-1,CACLGEPLGTEAFF,TGTGCCTGTTTGGGGGAGCCCCTGGGCACTGAAGCTTTCTTT
TRBD2,15,.,TRBV5-5,TRBJ2-1,CASSLGAGAYNEQFF,TGTGCCAGCAGCCTAGGGGCGGGGGCCTACAATGAGCAGTTCTTC
.,16,.,TRBV4-3,TRBJ1-3,CASSQGGTSSGNTIYF,TGCGCCAGCAGCCAAGGGGGGACGAGCTCTGGAAACACCATATATTTT
TRBD2,15,.,TRBV6-4,TRBJ2-5,CASSPQPGGQETQYF,TGTGCCAGCAGTCCCCAGCCGGGGGGCCAAGAGACCCAGTACTTC
TRBD1,15,.,TRBV29-1,TRBJ2-2,CSVETYRGSTGELFF,TGCAGCGTTGAAACCTACAGGGGAAGCACCGGGGAGCTGTTTTTT
TRBD1,16,.,TRBV29-1,TRBJ1-3,CSVEDPQGTYGNTIYF,TGCAGCGTTGAAGATCCACAGGGGACGTACGGAAACACCATATATTTT
TRBD1,16,.,TRBV9,TRBJ2-7,CASSPPRGTGSHEQYF,TGTGCCAGCAGCCCGCCCAGAGGGACAGGGTCTCACGAGCAGTACTTC
TRBD2,18,.,TRBV7-3,TRBJ2-2,CASSSPTASGANTGELFF,TGTGCCAGCAGCTCGCCCACCGCTAGCGGGGCGAACACCGGGGAGCTGTTTTTT
TRBD2,19,.,TRBV7-2,TRBJ2-4,CASSLREGLNRGAKNIQYF,TGTGCCAGCAGCTTAAGGGAGGGACTCAACCGAGGGGCCAAAAACATTCAGTACTTC